This T cell receptor (beta chain) appears in the sequencing data of a study of shared clonotypes between healthy human individuals. Whole-study findings and limits: Larger estimated richness was generally seen in naive subsets than in memory subsets. Depth was large, yet rarefaction showed that sorted-subset sequencing was incomplete. It was anticipated that sequencing depth would influence how many clonotypes donors shared.

It was around 190 ng DNA, about 30,000 T cell genomes, that sorted-subset replicate PCRs used. The repertoire was sequenced with immunoSEQ multiplex PCR; TCRdb's copy has only in-frame clones and lacks some. Among 650,000 to 800,000 clones listed, 55% to 75% were seen once. The CDR3 is 15 residues long. V was pared by 0 bases and J by 0 bases, with 8 bases between. Germline V CDR1 and CDR2: MRHNA, SNTAGT. For this clone: Its antigen remains unknown.

This chain joins TRBV6-4 and TRBJ1-1, with D unresolved. Sample: memory CD4+ T cells sorted from blood. Subset here: CD45RA-negative fraction. The clonotype was recovered from a woman younger than 45 in good health. This chain's CDR3 is CASSDSTDMNTEAFF. The CDR3 DNA reads TGTGCCAGCAGTGACTCAACTGATATGAACACTGAAGCTTTCTTT.